One sample yielded the 2 T cell receptor beta chains listed below, sequenced in a study of monozygotic twins with inflammatory bowel disease. TCRdb re-called the 5' RACE reads and gives one entry per CDR3 protein, without DNA. The specimen's table records about 300,000 distinct CDR3 sequences. Source material: blood. These receptors were taken from a human donor with ulcerative colitis or Crohn's disease, or a healthy co-twin of an affected twin (not recorded which).

The chain joins TRBV2 to TRBJ2-1. The CDR3 length is 13 residues. In germline, CDR1 is SNHLY, CDR2 FYNNEI. The CDR3 sequence: CASRYDLDNEQFF.

The rearrangement uses TRBV18 and TRBJ1-6; TCRdb gives TRBD1 as the D gene, but with no DNA this cannot be confirmed. The V gene's germline CDR1 is KGHSH and CDR2 LQKENI. The length of the CDR3 is 18 residues. The CDR3: CASSPQGPGSKYNSPLHF.